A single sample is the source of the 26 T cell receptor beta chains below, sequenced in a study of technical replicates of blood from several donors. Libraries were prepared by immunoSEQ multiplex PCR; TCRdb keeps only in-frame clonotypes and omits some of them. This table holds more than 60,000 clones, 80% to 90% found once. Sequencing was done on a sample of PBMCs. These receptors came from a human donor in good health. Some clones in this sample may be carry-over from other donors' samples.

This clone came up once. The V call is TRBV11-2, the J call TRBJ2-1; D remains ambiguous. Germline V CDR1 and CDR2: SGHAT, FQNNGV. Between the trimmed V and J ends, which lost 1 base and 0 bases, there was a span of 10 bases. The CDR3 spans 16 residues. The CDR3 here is CASSLVSYSSYNEQFF. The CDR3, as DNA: TGTGCCAGCAGCTTAGTGTCATACAGCTCCTACAATGAGCAGTTCTTC.

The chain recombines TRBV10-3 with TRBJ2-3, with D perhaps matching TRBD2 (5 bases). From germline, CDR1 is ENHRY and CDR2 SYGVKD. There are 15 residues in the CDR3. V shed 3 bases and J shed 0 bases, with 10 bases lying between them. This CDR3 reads CAISDGRGSTDTQYF. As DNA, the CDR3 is TGTGCCATCAGTGATGGGAGAGGGAGCACAGATACGCAGTATTTT.

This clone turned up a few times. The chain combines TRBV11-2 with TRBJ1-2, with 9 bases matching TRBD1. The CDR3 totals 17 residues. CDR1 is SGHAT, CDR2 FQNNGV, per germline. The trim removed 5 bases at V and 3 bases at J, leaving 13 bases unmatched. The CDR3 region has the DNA TGTGCCAGCAGCACCATCATAGGACAGGGGCTCCACTATGGCTACACCTTC. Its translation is CASSTIIGQGLHYGYTF.

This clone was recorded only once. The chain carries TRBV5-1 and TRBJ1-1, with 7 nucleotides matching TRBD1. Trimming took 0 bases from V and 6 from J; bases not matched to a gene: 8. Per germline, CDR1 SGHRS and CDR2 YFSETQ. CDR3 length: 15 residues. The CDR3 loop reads CASSLEGQLRSEAFF. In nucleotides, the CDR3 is TGCGCCAGCAGCTTGGAGGGACAGCTGAGATCTGAAGCTTTCTTT.

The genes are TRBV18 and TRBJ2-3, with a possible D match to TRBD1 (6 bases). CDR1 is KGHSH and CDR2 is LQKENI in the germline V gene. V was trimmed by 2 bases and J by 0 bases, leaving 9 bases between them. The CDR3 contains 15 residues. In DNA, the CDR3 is TGTGCCAGCTCACCAAGGGGGTCAAGCACAGATACGCAGTATTTT. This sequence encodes CASSPRGSSTDTQYF.

CDR3 protein: CASSYLQLNTGELFF. The CDR3 DNA follows: TGTGCCAGCAGTTATCTTCAACTGAACACCGGGGAGCTGTTTTTT. The chain couples TRBV6-6 to TRBJ2-2, with D unresolved. V lost 3 bases and J lost 1, with 9 bases in between. Germline-derived CDR1 and CDR2 are MNHNY and SVGAGI (reference sequence). This CDR3 is built from 15 residues.

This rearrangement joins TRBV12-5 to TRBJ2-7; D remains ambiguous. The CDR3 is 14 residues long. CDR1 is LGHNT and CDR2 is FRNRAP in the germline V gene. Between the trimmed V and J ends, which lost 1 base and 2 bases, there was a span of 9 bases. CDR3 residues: CASGLGAGTYEQYF. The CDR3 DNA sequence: TGTGCTAGTGGTTTGGGGGCAGGAACCTACGAGCAGTACTTC.

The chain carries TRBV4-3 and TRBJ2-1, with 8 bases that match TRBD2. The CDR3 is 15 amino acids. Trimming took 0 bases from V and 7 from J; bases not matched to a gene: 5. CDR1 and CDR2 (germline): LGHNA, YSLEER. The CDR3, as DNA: TGCGCCAGCAGCCAAGATCGACTAGCGATGAATGAGCAGTTCTTC. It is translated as CASSQDRLAMNEQFF.

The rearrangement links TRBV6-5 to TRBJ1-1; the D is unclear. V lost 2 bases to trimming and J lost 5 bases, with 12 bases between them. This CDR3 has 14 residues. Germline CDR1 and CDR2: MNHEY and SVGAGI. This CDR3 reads CASSYEETGTEAFF. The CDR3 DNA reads TGTGCCAGCAGTTACGAGGAGACGGGGACTGAAGCTTTCTTT.

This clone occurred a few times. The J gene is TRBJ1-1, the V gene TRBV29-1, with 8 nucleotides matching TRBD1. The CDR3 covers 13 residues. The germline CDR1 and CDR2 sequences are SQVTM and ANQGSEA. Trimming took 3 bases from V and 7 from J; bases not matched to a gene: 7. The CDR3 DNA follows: TGCAGCGTTGAGGGACAGGCAACCTATGAAGCTTTCTTT. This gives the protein CSVEGQATYEAFF.

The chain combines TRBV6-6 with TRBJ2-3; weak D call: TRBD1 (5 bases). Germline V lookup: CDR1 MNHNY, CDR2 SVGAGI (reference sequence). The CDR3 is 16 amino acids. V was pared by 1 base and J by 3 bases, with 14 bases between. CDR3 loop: CASSYLTVGRTDTQYF. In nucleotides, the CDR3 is TGTGCCAGCAGTTACTTGACAGTTGGTCGGACAGATACGCAGTATTTT.

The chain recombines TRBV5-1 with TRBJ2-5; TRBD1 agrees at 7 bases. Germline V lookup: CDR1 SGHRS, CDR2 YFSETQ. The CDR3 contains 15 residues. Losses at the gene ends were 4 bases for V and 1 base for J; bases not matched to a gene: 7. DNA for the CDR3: TGCGCCAGCAGCGACCCGGGACAGTTCCAAGAGACCCAGTACTTC. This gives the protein CASSDPGQFQETQYF.

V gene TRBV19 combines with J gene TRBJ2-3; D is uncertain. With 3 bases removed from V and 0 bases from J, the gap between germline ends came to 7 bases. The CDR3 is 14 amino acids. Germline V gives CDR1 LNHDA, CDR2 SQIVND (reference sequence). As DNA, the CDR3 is TGTGCCAGTAGTATTCCAGATAGCACAGATACGCAGTATTTT. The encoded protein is CASSIPDSTDTQYF. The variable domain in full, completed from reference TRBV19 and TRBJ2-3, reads DGGITQSPKYLFRKEGQNVTLSCEQNLNHDAMYWYRQDPGQGLRLIYYSQIVNDFQKGDIAEGYSVSREKKESFPLTVTSAQKNPTAFYLCASSIPDSTDTQYFGPGTRLTVL.

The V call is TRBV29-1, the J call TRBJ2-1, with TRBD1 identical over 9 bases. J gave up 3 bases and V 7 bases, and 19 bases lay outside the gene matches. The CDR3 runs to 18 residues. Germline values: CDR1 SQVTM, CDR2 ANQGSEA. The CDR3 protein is CSARLSGQGPSGYNEQFF. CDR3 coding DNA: TGCAGCGCTCGGTTATCGGGACAGGGTCCCTCGGGCTACAATGAGCAGTTCTTC.

The CDR3 DNA sequence: TGCGCCAGCAGCCAAGATCGACAGGGAAAGGTTGGCTACACCTTC. This gives the protein CASSQDRQGKVGYTF. V is TRBV4-3 and J is TRBJ1-2; TRBD1 matches 7 bases. In germline, CDR1 is LGHNA, CDR2 YSLEER. Trimming at V came to 0 bases and at J to 7 bases, leaving 8 bases not matched to a gene. The CDR3 runs 15 residues.

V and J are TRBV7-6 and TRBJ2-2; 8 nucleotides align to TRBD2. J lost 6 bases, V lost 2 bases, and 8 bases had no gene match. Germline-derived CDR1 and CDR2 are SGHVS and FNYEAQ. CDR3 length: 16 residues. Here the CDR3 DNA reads TGTGCCAGCAGCTTATCCCAGCGGGGGAGAGCCGGGGAGCTGTTTTTT. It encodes CASSLSQRGRAGELFF.

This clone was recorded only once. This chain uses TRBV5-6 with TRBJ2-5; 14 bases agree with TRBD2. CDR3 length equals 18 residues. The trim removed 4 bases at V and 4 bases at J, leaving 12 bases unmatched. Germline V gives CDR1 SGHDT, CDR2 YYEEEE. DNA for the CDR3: TGTGCCAGCAGCACAACTACGACTAGCGGGAGGGCCGGAGAGACCCAGTACTTC. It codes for CASSTTTTSGRAGETQYF. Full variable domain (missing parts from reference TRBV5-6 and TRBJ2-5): DAGVTQSPTHLIKTRGQQVTLRCSPKSGHDTVSWYQQALGQGPQFIFQYYEEEERQRGNFPDRFSGHQFPNYSSELNVNALLLGDSALYLCASSTTTTSGRAGETQYFGPGTRLLVL.

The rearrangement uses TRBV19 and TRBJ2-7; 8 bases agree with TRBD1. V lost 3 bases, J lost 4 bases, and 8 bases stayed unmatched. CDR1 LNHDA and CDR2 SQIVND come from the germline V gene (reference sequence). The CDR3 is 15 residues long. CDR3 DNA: TGTGCCAGTAGTATCGATGACAGGGGTGGTTACGAGCAGTACTTC. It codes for CASSIDDRGGYEQYF.

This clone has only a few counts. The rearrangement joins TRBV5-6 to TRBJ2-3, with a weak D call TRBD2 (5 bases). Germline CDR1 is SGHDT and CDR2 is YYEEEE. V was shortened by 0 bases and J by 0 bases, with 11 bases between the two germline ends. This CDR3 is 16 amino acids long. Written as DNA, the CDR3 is TGTGCCAGCAGCTTGGAATTCGGCGGGAGCACAGATACGCAGTATTTT. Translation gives CASSLEFGGSTDTQYF. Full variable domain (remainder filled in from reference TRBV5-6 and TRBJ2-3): DAGVTQSPTHLIKTRGQQVTLRCSPKSGHDTVSWYQQALGQGPQFIFQYYEEEERQRGNFPDRFSGHQFPNYSSELNVNALLLGDSALYLCASSLEFGGSTDTQYFGPGTRLTVL.

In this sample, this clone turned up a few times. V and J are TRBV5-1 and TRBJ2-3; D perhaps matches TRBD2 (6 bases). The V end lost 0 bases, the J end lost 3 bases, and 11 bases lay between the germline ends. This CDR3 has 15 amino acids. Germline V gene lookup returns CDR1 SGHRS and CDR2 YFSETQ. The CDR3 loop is CASSLGSGITDTQYF. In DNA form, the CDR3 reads TGCGCCAGCAGCTTGGGTAGCGGTATAACAGATACGCAGTATTTT.

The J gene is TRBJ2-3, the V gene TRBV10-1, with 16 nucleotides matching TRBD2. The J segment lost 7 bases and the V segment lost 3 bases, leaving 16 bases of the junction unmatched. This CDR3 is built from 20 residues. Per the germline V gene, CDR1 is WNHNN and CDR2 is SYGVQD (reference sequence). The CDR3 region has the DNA TGCGCCAGCAGTGACACAGGGGGACTAGCGGGAGGGAACCGGGTGAATACGCAGTATTTT. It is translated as CASSDTGGLAGGNRVNTQYF.

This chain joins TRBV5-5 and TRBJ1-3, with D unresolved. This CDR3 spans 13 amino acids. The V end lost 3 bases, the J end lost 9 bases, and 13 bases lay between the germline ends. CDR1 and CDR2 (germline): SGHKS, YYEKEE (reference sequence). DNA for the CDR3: TGTGCCAGCAGCTACGGAGACGGGGTCACCATATATTTT. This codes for CASSYGDGVTIYF. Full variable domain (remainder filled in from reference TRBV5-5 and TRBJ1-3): DAGVTQSPTHLIKTRGQQVTLRCSPISGHKSVSWYQQVLGQGPQFIFQYYEKEERGRGNFPDRFSARQFPNYSSELNVNALLLGDSALYLCASSYGDGVTIYFGEGSWLTVV.

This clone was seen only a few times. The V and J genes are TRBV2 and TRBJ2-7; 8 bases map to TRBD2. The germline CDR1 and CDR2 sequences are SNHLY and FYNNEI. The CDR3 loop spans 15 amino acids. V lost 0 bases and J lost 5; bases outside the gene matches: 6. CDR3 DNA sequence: TGTGCCAGCAGTGAAGCGGCGGGGGGCAAAAACGAGCAGTACTTC. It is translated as CASSEAAGGKNEQYF.

The CDR3 DNA reads TGTGCCACCAGCCGGGGTAGCGGGGGGACCTATGAGCAGTTCTTC. It translates to CATSRGSGGTYEQFF. This sequence joins TRBV15 and TRBJ2-1; 10 bases match TRBD2. V shed 5 bases and J 8 bases; nucleotides not matched to a gene: 9. The germline V gene encodes CDR1 LNHNV and CDR2 YYDKDF (reference sequence). The CDR3 runs to 15 residues. Combining the CDR3 with reference TRBV15 and TRBJ2-1 gives the whole variable domain DAMVIQNPRYQVTQFGKPVTLSCSQTLNHNVMYWYQQKSSQAPKLLFHYYDKDFNNEADTPDNFQSRRPNTSFCFLDIRSPGLGDTAMYLCATSRGSGGTYEQFFGPGTRLTVL.

CDR3 region: CASSPPWAGGRDTQYF. As DNA, the CDR3 is TGTGCCAGCAGCCCCCCCTGGGCAGGGGGGCGTGATACGCAGTATTTT. The V and J genes are TRBV9 and TRBJ2-3; TRBD1 might be the D (7 bases). The germline V gene encodes CDR1 SGDLS and CDR2 YYNGEE. V lost 4 bases and J 6 bases, leaving 21 bases between the germline ends. CDR3 length equals 16 residues. Full variable domain (remainder filled in from reference TRBV9 and TRBJ2-3): DSGVTQTPKHLITATGQRVTLRCSPRSGDLSVYWYQQSLDQGLQFLIQYYNGEERAKGNILERFSAQQFPDLHSELNLSSLELGDSALYFCASSPPWAGGRDTQYFGPGTRLTVL.

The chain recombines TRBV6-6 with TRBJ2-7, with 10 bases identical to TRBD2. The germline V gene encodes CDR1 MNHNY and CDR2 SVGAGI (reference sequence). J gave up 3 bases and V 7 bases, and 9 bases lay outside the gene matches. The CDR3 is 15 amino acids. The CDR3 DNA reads TGTGCCAGCAATGACGGGTCTAGCGGGGGCTACGAGCAGTACTTC. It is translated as CASNDGSSGGYEQYF.